The rows below give T cell receptor beta chains drawn from one sample of a study of blood T cell repertoires in COVID-19. Using immunoSEQ multiplex PCR, the repertoire was profiled, and TCRdb retains in-frame clones only, with some absent. This table has 200,000 or so clones, around 90% appearing once. Sequenced sample: peripheral blood. The origin of the receptors is a man aged 60 to 69 who had recovered from COVID-19. The CDR3 runs from the conserved cysteine through the conserved F or W. The order of the fields is clone size, V gene, D gene, J gene, CDR3 protein, CDR3 DNA. The D gene is left open where the match is weak. The size entry is marked missing in some rows and otherwise reads once, few, many or a size class.

-	TRBV12-2	-	TRBJ2-7	CASRLLGRTSYEQYF	TGTGCAAGTCGCTTACTCGGGAGGACCTCCTACGAGCAGTACTTC
-	TRBV3-1/TRBV3-2	TRBD2	TRBJ2-3	CASSQAGGRTDTQYF	TGTGCCAGCAGCCAAGCGGGGGGGCGCACAGATACGCAGTATTTT
-	TRBV19	TRBD1	TRBJ2-7	CASSSPGTGPYEQYF	TGTGCCAGTAGTTCCCCCGGGACAGGGCCCTACGAGCAGTACTTC
-	TRBV7-9	-	TRBJ1-4	CASSFQGFSEKLFF	TGTGCCAGCAGCTTCCAGGGATTTAGTGAAAAACTGTTTTTT
-	TRBV19	TRBD2	TRBJ2-2	CASSIGEGTGELFF	TGTGCCAGTAGTATCGGGGAGGGCACCGGGGAGCTGTTTTTT
-	TRBV5-1	-	TRBJ2-1	CASRGTSYNEQFF	TGCGCCAGCAGAGGGACAAGCTACAATGAGCAGTTCTTC
-	TRBV28	TRBD2	TRBJ2-7	CASIPGGTYEQYF	TGTGCCAGCATCCCCGGGGGGACCTACGAGCAGTACTTC
few	TRBV7-7	-	TRBJ2-5	CASSQGETQYF	TGTGCCAGCAGCCAGGGGGAGACCCAGTACTTC
once	TRBV7-2	TRBD2	TRBJ2-5	CASQPRGVLAGVETQYF	TGTGCCAGCCAACCCAGAGGGGTACTAGCGGGAGTTGAGACCCAGTACTTC
-	TRBV27	TRBD1	TRBJ2-2	CASSFSKTGKTYTGELFF	TGTGCCAGCAGTTTCTCGAAGACAGGGAAGACCTACACCGGGGAGCTGTTTTTT
-	TRBV18	TRBD1	TRBJ1-1	CASSPTRGPEAFF	TGTGCCAGCTCCCCGACCAGGGGGCCTGAAGCTTTCTTT
few	TRBV7-8	-	TRBJ1-1	CASTFVEAANTEAFF	TGTGCCAGCACCTTCGTCGAGGCAGCGAACACTGAAGCTTTCTTT
-	TRBV9	TRBD2	TRBJ2-1	CASSAAGALEGEQFF	TGTGCCAGCAGCGCCGCGGGAGCCCTGGAAGGGGAGCAGTTCTTC
-	TRBV3-1/TRBV3-2	TRBD1	TRBJ1-1	CASSRSGTGSTTEAFF	TGTGCCAGCAGCCGCTCCGGGACAGGATCGACCACTGAAGCTTTCTTT
-	TRBV7-3	TRBD2	TRBJ2-3	CASSLGGRAETQYF	TGTGCCAGCAGCTTGGGCGGGAGGGCCGAGACGCAGTATTTT
-	TRBV7-9	TRBD1	TRBJ1-1	CASSLEGQKNTEAFF	TGTGCCAGCAGCTTAGAGGGACAGAAGAACACTGAAGCTTTCTTT
-	TRBV18	-	TRBJ1-6	CASSPTTTNSPLHF	TGTGCCAGCTCACCGACGACAACCAATTCACCCCTCCACTTT
-	TRBV5-6	TRBD2	TRBJ2-5	CASSKTSGGTQYF	TGTGCCAGCAGCAAGACTAGCGGGGGGACCCAGTACTTC
-	TRBV28	-	TRBJ2-7	CASSFSIIPYEQYF	TGTGCCAGCAGTTTTTCTATTATTCCCTACGAGCAGTACTTC
-	TRBV7-9	-	TRBJ1-1	CASSLDMNTEAFF	TGTGCCAGCAGCTTAGACATGAACACTGAAGCTTTCTTT
-	TRBV5-1	-	TRBJ2-3	CASSRGGTVGTDTQYF	TGCGCCAGCAGCCGGGGCGGGACCGTAGGCACAGATACGCAGTATTTT
-	TRBV4-1	-	TRBJ1-2	CASSQDAGRSGYTF	TGCGCCAGCAGCCAAGATGCGGGTCGGTCGGGCTACACCTTC